These 12 T cell receptor beta chains were all obtained from the same sample, sequenced in a study of blood T cell repertoires in COVID-19 (dated by TCRdb to 2020 to 2021). The receptor library was made with the immunoSEQ multiplex PCR assay. Sourced from immuneACCESS, this table was stored by TCRdb with only in-frame sequences that have V and J called. A share of the clones is absent; for the studies checked, an unresolved V gene accounts for under half, and the remainder has no known explanation. Counted in this sample were approximately 50,000 clones; approximately 78% of them appeared once. Roughly 30% of the sample lies in the top ten. Material: peripheral blood. These receptors were obtained from a man in his 60s with COVID-19, enrolled during active disease.

The chain recombines TRBV11-3 with TRBJ2-5; TRBD2 matches 8 bases. V lost 4 bases to trimming and J lost 1 base; unmatched junction nucleotides: 11. The CDR3 has 17 amino acids. Germline assignment: CDR1 SGHNT and CDR2 YENEEA. The CDR3 loop reads CASSSGQRGSIQETQYF. In nucleotides, the CDR3 is TGTGCCAGCAGCTCCGGCCAGCGGGGGTCGATCCAAGAGACCCAGTACTTC.

The genes are TRBV9 and TRBJ1-3, with D possibly TRBD1 on 6 matching bases. The CDR3 loop spans 17 amino acids. The germline CDR1 and CDR2 sequences are SGDLS and YYNGEE. Trimming left V 3 bases short and J 1 base short, with 17 bases between. In DNA, the CDR3 is TGTGCCAGCAGCGGGCACCCGGACAGACCTTCTGGAAACACCATATATTTT. Translating it yields CASSGHPDRPSGNTIYF. The full variable domain, its missing parts supplied by reference TRBV9 and TRBJ1-3, is DSGVTQTPKHLITATGQRVTLRCSPRSGDLSVYWYQQSLDQGLQFLIQYYNGEERAKGNILERFSAQQFPDLHSELNLSSLELGDSALYFCASSGHPDRPSGNTIYFGEGSWLTVV.

DNA of the CDR3: TGCGCCAGCAGCTTGGGAGGGGGCGACGGCGGGGAGCTGTTTTTT. This gives the protein CASSLGGGDGGELFF. This sequence joins TRBV5-1 and TRBJ2-2; 7 bases fit TRBD1. The germline CDR1 and CDR2 sequences are SGHRS and YFSETQ. V lost 0 bases to trimming and J lost 7 bases; unmatched junction nucleotides: 6. The CDR3 covers 15 residues.

CDR3 loop: CASSLTAGALNEQFF. The CDR3 nucleotides read TGTGCCAGCAGCTTGACAGCGGGAGCGCTCAATGAGCAGTTCTTC. The chain recombines TRBV11-2 with TRBJ2-1; 8 bases are a match to TRBD2. CDR1 and CDR2 (germline): SGHAT, FQNNGV. V lost 3 bases to trimming and J lost 6 bases; unmatched junction nucleotides: 7. The CDR3 loop spans 15 amino acids.

J is TRBJ1-2 and V is TRBV5-5, with TRBD1 matching 7 bases. V gave up 2 bases and J gave up 3 bases; unmatched junction bases: 10. Germline CDR1 reads SGHKS; CDR2 reads YYEKEE (reference sequence). This CDR3 comprises 16 residues. The CDR3 sequence is CASSLRQGTIYYGYTF. For the CDR3, the DNA is TGTGCCAGCAGCTTAAGACAGGGTACAATCTACTATGGCTACACCTTC.

This clone was picked up one time. This chain connects TRBV5-1 to TRBJ2-5; no clear D. Deletions cut 0 bases from V and 5 bases from J, with 17 bases between. The germline CDR1 and CDR2 sequences are SGHRS and YFSETQ. This CDR3 contains 16 residues. CDR3 coding DNA: TGCGCCAGCAGCTTGGCCGGCAGCGTTCCTAAGGAGACCCAGTACTTC. This sequence encodes CASSLAGSVPKETQYF.

The CDR3 nucleotides are TGTGCCAGTAACCCGACAGGCGCGGAAAACATTCAGTACTTC. It specifies CASNPTGAENIQYF. The chain has TRBV19 and TRBJ2-4; the D gene is possibly TRBD1 (6 bases). V was shortened by 7 bases and J by 5 bases, with 15 bases between the two germline ends. The germline V gene encodes CDR1 LNHDA and CDR2 SQIVND (reference sequence). This CDR3 region has 14 residues. The full variable domain, completed using reference TRBV19 and TRBJ2-4, is DGGITQSPKYLFRKEGQNVTLSCEQNLNHDAMYWYRQDPGQGLRLIYYSQIVNDFQKGDIAEGYSVSREKKESFPLTVTSAQKNPTAFYLCASNPTGAENIQYFGAGTRLSVL.

This clone showed up just a few times. This chain uses TRBV7-2 with TRBJ1-1; D gene uncertain. The length of the CDR3 is 15 residues. CDR1 is SGHTA and CDR2 is FQGNSA in the germline V gene. Between the trimmed V and J ends, which lost 5 bases and 3 bases, there was a span of 16 bases. Here the CDR3 reads CASSPRSRWHTEAFF. The CDR3 coding sequence is TGTGCCAGCAGCCCGCGGTCGAGGTGGCACACTGAAGCTTTCTTT. The full variable domain, its missing parts supplied by reference TRBV7-2 and TRBJ1-1, is GAGVSQSPSNKVTEKGKDVELRCDPISGHTALYWYRQSLGQGLEFLIYFQGNSAPDKSGLPSDRFSAERTGGSVSTLTIQRTQQEDSAVYLCASSPRSRWHTEAFFGQGTRLTVV.

The V call is TRBV9, the J call TRBJ1-2; D is uncertain. The ends were cut back, 1 base at V and 8 bases at J, with 12 bases in the middle. The CDR3 extends over 13 amino acids. CDR1 SGDLS and CDR2 YYNGEE come from the germline V gene. The DNA for the CDR3 is TGTGCCAGCAGCGTATCTCCTTTTCTCGGCTACACCTTC. It codes for CASSVSPFLGYTF. Full variable domain (remainder filled in from reference TRBV9 and TRBJ1-2): DSGVTQTPKHLITATGQRVTLRCSPRSGDLSVYWYQQSLDQGLQFLIQYYNGEERAKGNILERFSAQQFPDLHSELNLSSLELGDSALYFCASSVSPFLGYTFGSGTRLTVV.

This chain joins TRBV10-3 and TRBJ2-1; 9 bases are shared with TRBD2. This CDR3 is built from 13 residues. Germline trimming cut 11 bases from V and 5 bases from J; bases unmatched to any gene: 7. Germline CDR1 reads ENHRY; CDR2 reads SYGVKD. CDR3 in amino acids: CASAAGGHNEQFF. As DNA, the CDR3 is TGTGCCTCCGCAGCGGGGGGCCACAATGAGCAGTTCTTC.

This clone has only one observation. V is TRBV10-3 and J is TRBJ2-3; 8 nucleotides line up with TRBD2. V dropped 10 bases and J dropped 3; count of bases not matched to a gene: 6. The CDR3 runs 13 residues. Germline loops: CDR1 ENHRY, CDR2 SYGVKD. The CDR3 nucleotides are TGTGCCACCAGAGCGGGAGAGACAGATACGCAGTATTTT. It codes for CATRAGETDTQYF.

The CDR3 region has the DNA TGTGCCAGCAGTTCATACAGGGAAGCAATTTCCACTGAAGCTTTCTTT. It is translated as CASSSYREAISTEAFF. The V and J genes are TRBV6-5 and TRBJ1-1, with D maybe TRBD1 (6 bases). V lost 4 bases and J lost 4, with 19 bases in between. This CDR3 contains 16 residues. Germline assignment: CDR1 MNHEY and CDR2 SVGAGI.